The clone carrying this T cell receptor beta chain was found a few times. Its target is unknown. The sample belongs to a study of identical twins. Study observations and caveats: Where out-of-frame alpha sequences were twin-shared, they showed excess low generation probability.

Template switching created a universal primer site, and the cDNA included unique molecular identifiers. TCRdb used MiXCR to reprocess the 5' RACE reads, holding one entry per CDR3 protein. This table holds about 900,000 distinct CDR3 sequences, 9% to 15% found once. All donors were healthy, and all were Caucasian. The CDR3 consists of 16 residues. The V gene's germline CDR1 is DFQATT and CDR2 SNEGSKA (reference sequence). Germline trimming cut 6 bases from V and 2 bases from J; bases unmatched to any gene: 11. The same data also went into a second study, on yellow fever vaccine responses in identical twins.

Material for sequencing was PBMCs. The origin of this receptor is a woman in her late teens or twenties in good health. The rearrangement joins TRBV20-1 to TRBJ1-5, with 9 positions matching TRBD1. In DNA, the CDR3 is TGCAGTGCCCCTAAGGCTGGGACAGGGCGCAATCAGCCCCAGCATTTT. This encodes CSAPKAGTGRNQPQHF.